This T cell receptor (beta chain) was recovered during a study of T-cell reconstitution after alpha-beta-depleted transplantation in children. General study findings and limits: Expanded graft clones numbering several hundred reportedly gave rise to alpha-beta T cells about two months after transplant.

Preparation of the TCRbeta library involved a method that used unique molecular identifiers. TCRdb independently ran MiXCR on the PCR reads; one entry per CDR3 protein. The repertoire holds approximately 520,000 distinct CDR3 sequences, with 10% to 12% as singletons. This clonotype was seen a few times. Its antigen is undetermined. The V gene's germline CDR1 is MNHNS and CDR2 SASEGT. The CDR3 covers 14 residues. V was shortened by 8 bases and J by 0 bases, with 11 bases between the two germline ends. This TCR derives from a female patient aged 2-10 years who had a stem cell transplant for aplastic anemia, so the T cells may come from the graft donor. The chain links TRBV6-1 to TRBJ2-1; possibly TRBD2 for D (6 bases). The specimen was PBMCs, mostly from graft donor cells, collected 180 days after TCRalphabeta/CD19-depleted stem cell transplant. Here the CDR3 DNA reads TGTGCCAGCGGGGGGATCAGCTCCTACAATGAGCAGTTCTTC. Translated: CASGGISSYNEQFF.